Sequencing of this TCR beta chain was carried out in a study of tissue T cells after allogeneic stem cell transplantation. Details on this clone: Each gene name is a mouse one. The CDR3 goes on 1 residue after the read ends, and that part is filled in from the germline J gene.

Time point specified: mouse harvest day 7 after allogeneic transplant. Each mouse received 10^7 T-cell-depleted marrow cells plus 10^6 splenic CD5+ T cells by tail vein. Mice had MHC-mismatched B6 into BALB/c GVHD, sampled day 7 or 14. Generated by immunoSEQ multiplex PCR, the TCRdb table keeps only in-frame clones and is missing some. The sample carries about 6,700 clones, over 35% recorded once. The CDR3 covers 14 residues. Germline V CDR1 and CDR2: KGHTA, FQNQQP. This chain joins TRBV23 and TRBJ2-7; the table's D call, TRBD2, has no DNA check behind it. This clonotype originated in a female BALB/c mouse given C57BL/6 T cells with graft-versus-host disease after an allogeneic hematopoietic cell transplant. Specimen: gut tissue. The CDR3 sequence is CSSSPLGGREEQYF. Partial CDR3 DNA: TGCTCCAGCAGTCCCCTGGGGGGGCGCGAGGAACAGTAC.